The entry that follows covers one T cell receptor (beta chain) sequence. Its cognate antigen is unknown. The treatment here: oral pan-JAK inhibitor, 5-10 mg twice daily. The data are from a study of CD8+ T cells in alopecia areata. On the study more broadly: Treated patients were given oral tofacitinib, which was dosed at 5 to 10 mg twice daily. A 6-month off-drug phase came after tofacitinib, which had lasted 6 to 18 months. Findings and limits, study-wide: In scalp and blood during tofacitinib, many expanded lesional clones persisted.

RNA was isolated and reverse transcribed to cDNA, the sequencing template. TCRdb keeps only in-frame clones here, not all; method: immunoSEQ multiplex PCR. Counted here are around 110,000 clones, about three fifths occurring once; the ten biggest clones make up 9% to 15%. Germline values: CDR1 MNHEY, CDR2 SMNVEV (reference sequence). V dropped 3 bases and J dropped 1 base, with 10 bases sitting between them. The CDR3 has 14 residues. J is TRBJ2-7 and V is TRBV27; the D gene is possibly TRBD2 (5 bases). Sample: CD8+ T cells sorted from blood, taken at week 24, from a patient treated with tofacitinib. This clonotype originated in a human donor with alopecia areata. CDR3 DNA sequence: TGTGCCAGCAGTTTGGAGGACGGGTCCTACGAGCAGTACTTC. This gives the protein CASSLEDGSYEQYF.